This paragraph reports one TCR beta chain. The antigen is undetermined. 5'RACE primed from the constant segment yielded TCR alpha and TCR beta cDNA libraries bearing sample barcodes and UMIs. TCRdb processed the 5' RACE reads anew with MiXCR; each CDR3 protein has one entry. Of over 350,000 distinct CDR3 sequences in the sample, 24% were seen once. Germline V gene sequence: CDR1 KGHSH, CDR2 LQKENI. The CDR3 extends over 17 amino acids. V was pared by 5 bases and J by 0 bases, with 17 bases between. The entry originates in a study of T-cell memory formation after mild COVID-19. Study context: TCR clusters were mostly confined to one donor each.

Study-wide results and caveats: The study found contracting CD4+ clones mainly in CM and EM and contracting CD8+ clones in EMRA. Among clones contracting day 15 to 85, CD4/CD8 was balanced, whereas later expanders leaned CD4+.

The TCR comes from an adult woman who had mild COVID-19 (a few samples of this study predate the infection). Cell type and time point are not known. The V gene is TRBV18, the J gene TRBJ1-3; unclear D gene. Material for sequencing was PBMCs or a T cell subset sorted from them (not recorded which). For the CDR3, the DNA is TGTGCCAGCTCAATACAAGGCAGGCGGTCCTCTGGAAACACCATATATTTT. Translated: CASSIQGRRSSGNTIYF.